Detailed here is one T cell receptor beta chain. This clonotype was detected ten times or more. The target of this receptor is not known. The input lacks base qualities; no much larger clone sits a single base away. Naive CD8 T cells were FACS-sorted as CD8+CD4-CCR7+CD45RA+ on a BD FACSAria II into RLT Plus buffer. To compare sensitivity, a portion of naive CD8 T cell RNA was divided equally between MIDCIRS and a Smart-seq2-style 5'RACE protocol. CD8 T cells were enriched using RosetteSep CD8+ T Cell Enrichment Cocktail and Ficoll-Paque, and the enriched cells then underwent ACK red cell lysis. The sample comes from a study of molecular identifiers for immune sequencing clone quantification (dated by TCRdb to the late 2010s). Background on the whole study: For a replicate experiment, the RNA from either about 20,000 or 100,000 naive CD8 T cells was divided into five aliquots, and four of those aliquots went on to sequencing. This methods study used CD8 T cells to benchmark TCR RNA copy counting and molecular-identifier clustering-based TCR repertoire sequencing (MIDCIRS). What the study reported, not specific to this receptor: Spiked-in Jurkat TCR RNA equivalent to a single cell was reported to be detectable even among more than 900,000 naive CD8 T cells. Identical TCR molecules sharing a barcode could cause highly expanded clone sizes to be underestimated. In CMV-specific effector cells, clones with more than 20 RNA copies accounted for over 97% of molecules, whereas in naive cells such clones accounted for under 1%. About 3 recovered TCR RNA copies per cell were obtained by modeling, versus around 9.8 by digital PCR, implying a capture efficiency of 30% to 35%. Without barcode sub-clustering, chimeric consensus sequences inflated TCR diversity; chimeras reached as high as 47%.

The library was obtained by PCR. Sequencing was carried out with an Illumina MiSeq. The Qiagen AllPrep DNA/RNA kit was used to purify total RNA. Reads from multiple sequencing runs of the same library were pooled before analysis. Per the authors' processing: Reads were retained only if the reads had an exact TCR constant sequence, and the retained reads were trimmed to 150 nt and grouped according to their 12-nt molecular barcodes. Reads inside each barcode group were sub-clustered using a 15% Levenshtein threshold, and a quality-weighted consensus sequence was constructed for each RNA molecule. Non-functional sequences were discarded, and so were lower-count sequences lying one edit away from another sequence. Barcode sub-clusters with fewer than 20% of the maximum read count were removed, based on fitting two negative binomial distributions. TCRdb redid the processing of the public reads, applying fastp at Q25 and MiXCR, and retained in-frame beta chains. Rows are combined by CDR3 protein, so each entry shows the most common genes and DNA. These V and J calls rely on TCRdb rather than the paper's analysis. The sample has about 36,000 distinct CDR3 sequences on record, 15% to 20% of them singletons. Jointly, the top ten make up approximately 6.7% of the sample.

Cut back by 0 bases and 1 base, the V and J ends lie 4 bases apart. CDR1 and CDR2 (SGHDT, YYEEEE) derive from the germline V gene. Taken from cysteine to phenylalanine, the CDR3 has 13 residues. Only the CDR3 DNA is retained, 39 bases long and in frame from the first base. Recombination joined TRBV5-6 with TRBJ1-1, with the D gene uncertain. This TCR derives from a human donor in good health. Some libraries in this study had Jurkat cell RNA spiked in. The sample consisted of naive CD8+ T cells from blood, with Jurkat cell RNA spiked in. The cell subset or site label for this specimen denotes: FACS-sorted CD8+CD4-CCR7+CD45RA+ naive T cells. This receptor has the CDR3 CASSLGGNTEAFF. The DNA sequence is TGTGCCAGCAGCTTGGGGGGGAACACTGAAGCTTTCTTT. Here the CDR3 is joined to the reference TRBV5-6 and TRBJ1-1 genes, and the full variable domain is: DAGVTQSPTHLIKTRGQQVTLRCSPKSGHDTVSWYQQALGQGPQFIFQYYEEEERQRGNFPDRFSGHQFPNYSSELNVNALLLGDSALYLCASSLGGNTEAFFGQGTRLTVV.